This T cell receptor beta chain stems from a study of blood T cell repertoires in COVID-19. Repertoires were generated with immunoSEQ multiplex PCR, while TCRdb's copy carries only in-frame clones and drops some. Of 250,000 to 350,000 clones listed, around 89% are singletons. V shed 3 bases and J 4 bases; nucleotides not matched to a gene: 5. CDR3 length equals 15 residues. Germline V CDR1 and CDR2: ENHRY, SYGVKD. The chain carries TRBV10-3 and TRBJ1-4, with 7 bases lining up with TRBD1. Sequences were obtained from peripheral blood. The TCR was taken from a woman in her fifties or sixties with COVID-19, enrolled during active disease. The chain's CDR3 is CAISEWDSVNEKLFF. The CDR3 nucleotides read TGTGCCATCAGTGAATGGGACAGCGTTAATGAAAAACTGTTTTTT.